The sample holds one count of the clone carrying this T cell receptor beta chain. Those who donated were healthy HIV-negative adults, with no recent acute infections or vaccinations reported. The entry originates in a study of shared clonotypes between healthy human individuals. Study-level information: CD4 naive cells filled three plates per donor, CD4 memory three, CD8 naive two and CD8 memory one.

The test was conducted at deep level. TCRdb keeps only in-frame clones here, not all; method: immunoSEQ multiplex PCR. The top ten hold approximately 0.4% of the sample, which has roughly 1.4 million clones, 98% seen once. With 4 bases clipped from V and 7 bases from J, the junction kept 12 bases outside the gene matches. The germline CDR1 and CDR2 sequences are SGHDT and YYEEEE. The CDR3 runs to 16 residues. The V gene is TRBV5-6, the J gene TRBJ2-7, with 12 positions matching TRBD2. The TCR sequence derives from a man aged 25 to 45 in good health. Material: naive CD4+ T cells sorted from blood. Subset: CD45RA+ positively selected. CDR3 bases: TGTGCCAGCAGCGTGACACTAGCGGGAGGCGGGGGAGAGCAGTACTTC. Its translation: CASSVTLAGGGGEQYF.